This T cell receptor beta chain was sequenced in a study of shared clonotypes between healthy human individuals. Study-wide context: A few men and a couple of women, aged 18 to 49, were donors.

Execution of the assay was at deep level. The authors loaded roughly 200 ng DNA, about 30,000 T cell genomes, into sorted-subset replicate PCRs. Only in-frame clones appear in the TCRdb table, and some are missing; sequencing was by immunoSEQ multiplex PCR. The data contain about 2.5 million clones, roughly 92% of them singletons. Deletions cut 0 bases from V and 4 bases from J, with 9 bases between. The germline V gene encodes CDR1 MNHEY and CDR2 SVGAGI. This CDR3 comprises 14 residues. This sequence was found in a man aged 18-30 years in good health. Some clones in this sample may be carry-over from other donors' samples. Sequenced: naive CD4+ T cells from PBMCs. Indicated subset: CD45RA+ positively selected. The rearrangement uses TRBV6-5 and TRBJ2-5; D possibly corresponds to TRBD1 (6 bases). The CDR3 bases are TGTGCCAGCAGTTACTCCGGGACAAGAGAGACCCAGTACTTC. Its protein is CASSYSGTRETQYF.